Below are 10 T cell receptor beta chains sequenced from a single sample in a study of radiation and T cells in renal cell carcinoma. Method: immunoSEQ multiplex PCR; TCRdb's copy keeps in-frame clones and lacks some. The sample shows 150,000 to 190,000 clones, roughly 90% of them seen only once. Sample time point: blood 2 weeks post-SBRT. Regarding treatment: 15 Gy SBRT to primary tumor, nephrectomy 4 weeks later. The sample in question was blood, obtained from a patient whose treatment included radiotherapy and nephrectomy. These receptors were collected from a woman aged 45-59 years with renal cell carcinoma.

This clone was seen once. V is TRBV15 and J is TRBJ2-3; D unresolved. V lost 0 bases, J lost 8 bases, and 15 bases lay in between. The CDR3 spans 15 residues. The germline gives CDR1 LNHNV, CDR2 YYDKDF (reference sequence). The DNA of the CDR3 is TGTGCCACCAGCAGAGATTCGACCTCCCCATCTACGCAGTATTTT. It translates to CATSRDSTSPSTQYF.

J is TRBJ2-3 and V is TRBV6-5, with 12 bases matching TRBD2. The CDR3 has 15 amino acids. Germline CDR1 reads MNHEY; CDR2 reads SVGAGI. The V segment lost 4 bases and the J segment 7 bases; nucleotides outside the gene matches: 6. CDR3 DNA sequence: TGTGCCAGCAGTTTCTGGACTAGCGGGGACTATACGCAGTATTTT. Its translation: CASSFWTSGDYTQYF.

The sample holds one count of this clone. The genes are TRBV15 and TRBJ2-1; tentative D call: TRBD2 (6 bases). V was pared by 4 bases and J by 0 bases, with 16 bases between. The germline V gene has CDR1 LNHNV and CDR2 YYDKDF (reference sequence). This CDR3 contains 17 residues. This chain's CDR3 is CATSTRVGRSSYNEQFF. CDR3 DNA sequence: TGTGCCACCAGCACCCGAGTGGGGAGGAGCTCCTACAATGAGCAGTTCTTC.

The chain links TRBV14 to TRBJ1-6; D may be TRBD1 (5 bases). Trimming left V 5 bases short and J 9 bases short, with 20 bases between. CDR1 SGHDN and CDR2 FVKESK come from the germline V gene. The CDR3 totals 16 residues. CDR3 DNA: TGTGCCAGCAGCTTATCGGGGGACGCTACGGTTTCACCCCTCCACTTT. It yields the protein CASSLSGDATVSPLHF.

The chain has TRBV5-1 and TRBJ2-1; 8 positions match TRBD2. The CDR3 totals 16 residues. V shed 7 bases, J shed 3 bases, and the junction held 12 bases outside the gene matches. The germline gives CDR1 SGHRS, CDR2 YFSETQ. CDR3 residues: CASQLEAGVYYNEQFF. The CDR3 DNA is TGCGCCAGCCAACTAGAAGCGGGGGTATACTACAATGAGCAGTTCTTC.

A note on this clone: Distinct nucleotide sequences in the sample also encode this CDR3. The chain has TRBV19 and TRBJ2-7; 7 bases are a match to TRBD1. The germline V gene has CDR1 LNHDA and CDR2 SQIVND (reference sequence). J was trimmed by 1 base and V by 5 bases; bases with no gene match: 2. There are 13 residues in the CDR3. The DNA for the CDR3 is TGTGCCAGTAGTCGGACAGGTTCCTACGAGCAGTACTTC. Amino acid sequence: CASSRTGSYEQYF.

V gene TRBV5-6 combines with J gene TRBJ1-1; perhaps TRBD1 as D (5 bases). V was trimmed by 6 bases and J by 0 bases, leaving 18 bases between them. The germline V gene encodes CDR1 SGHDT and CDR2 YYEEEE. CDR3 length: 16 residues. CDR3 DNA sequence: TGTGCCAGCAACAAATGGTACAGGTTTATGAACACTGAAGCTTTCTTT. Translation: CASNKWYRFMNTEAFF. Looking up the rest from reference TRBV5-6 and TRBJ1-1 gives the full variable domain: DAGVTQSPTHLIKTRGQQVTLRCSPKSGHDTVSWYQQALGQGPQFIFQYYEEEERQRGNFPDRFSGHQFPNYSSELNVNALLLGDSALYLCASNKWYRFMNTEAFFGQGTRLTVV.

The chain couples TRBV9 to TRBJ2-1; TRBD1 agrees at 8 bases. Germline trimming cut 4 bases from V and 2 bases from J; bases unmatched to any gene: 11. Germline-derived CDR1 and CDR2 are SGDLS and YYNGEE. There are 17 residues in the CDR3. The CDR3 loop is CASSTTRGQGPYNEQFF. The CDR3 DNA sequence: TGTGCCAGCAGCACGACCAGGGGGCAGGGCCCCTACAATGAGCAGTTCTTC.

On this clone itself: Other DNA variants within this sample encode the same CDR3. The gene calls are TRBV5-1 and TRBJ2-7, with TRBD1 matching 10 bases. CDR1 SGHRS and CDR2 YFSETQ come from the germline V gene. This CDR3 comprises 14 residues. V lost 4 bases, J lost 4 bases, and 5 bases stayed unmatched. The chain's CDR3 is CASSPGQGLYEQYF. The CDR3 DNA follows: TGCGCCAGCAGCCCGGGACAGGGGTTGTACGAGCAGTACTTC.

In DNA, the CDR3 is TGCAGCGTTGAAACCCTCCTGAACACTGAAGCTTTCTTT. This sequence encodes CSVETLLNTEAFF. The chain uses TRBV29-1 and TRBJ1-1; D remains ambiguous. Germline V lookup: CDR1 SQVTM, CDR2 ANQGSEA. The CDR3 consists of 13 residues. The V gene lost 2 bases and the J gene lost 0 bases, with 7 bases spanning the gap.